This T cell receptor beta chain derives from a study of CXCR3-negative and CXCR3-positive naive CD8 T cells. Each TRB cDNA library was prepared by 5' RACE (with UMI labels). Reprocessing the 5' RACE reads, TCRdb reports a single entry for every CDR3 protein and omits DNA. Its table lists about 50,000 distinct CDR3 sequences. Note on this clonotype: Its antigen remains unknown.

CDR3 length equals 12 residues. Germline CDR1 is SGHRS and CDR2 is YFSETQ. Study outcomes and limitations: Across naive subsets, surface CD5 expression was comparable, and TCR strength was inferred from properties of the TRB CDR3. CXCR3-positive naive cells carried more hydrophobic TRB CDR3s than CXCR3-negative ones.

This clonotype originated in a human donor in good health. Some clones in this sample may be carry-over from other donors' samples. The chain links TRBV5-1 to TRBJ2-1. Sequenced input: naive CXCR3+ CD8+ T cells from blood. As for subset: CD45RO-CCR7+CD27+CD95- naive CD8+ T cells expressing CXCR3 (TNR3+). The CDR3 loop is CASSATNNEQFF.